The rows below give T cell receptor beta chains drawn from one sample of a study of blood T cell repertoires in COVID-19. Clones were sequenced by immunoSEQ multiplex PCR, and TCRdb holds only the in-frame ones, with some missing. The table includes 200,000 to 300,000 clones, approximately 81% detected once. Sequenced input: peripheral blood. The receptor set was obtained from a man aged 55 to 69 with acute or convalescent COVID-19. The CDR3 runs from the conserved cysteine through the conserved F or W. Fields, in order: clone size, CDR3 length, J gene, V gene, D gene, CDR3 DNA, CDR3 protein. D genes are given only for firm matches. A clone size is listed for some rows: how often the clone was seen (once, few, many), or a class if it is expanded.

size: -
length: 16
J: TRBJ1-2
V: TRBV27
D: TRBD1
DNA: TGTGCCAGCAGTTTTCAATCAGGGGGCGGCCGGGAAGGCTACACCTTC
CDR3: CASSFQSGGGREGYTF

size: -
length: 13
J: TRBJ2-1
V: TRBV6-5
D: TRBD1
DNA: TGTGCCAGCAGACAGTTAGGGGGCGGCGAGCAGTTCTTC
CDR3: CASRQLGGGEQFF

size: -
length: 18
J: TRBJ2-5
V: TRBV6-6
D: TRBD1
DNA: TGTGCCAGCAGTCTCGGACAGGGGGCCTACCTCAACCAAGAGACCCAGTACTTC
CDR3: CASSLGQGAYLNQETQYF

size: -
length: 10
J: TRBJ2-7
V: TRBV6-5
D: -
DNA: TGTGCCACCCTAAGTTACGAGCAGTACTTC
CDR3: CATLSYEQYF

size: -
length: 14
J: TRBJ1-6
V: TRBV5-5
D: -
DNA: TGTGCCAGCAGCCTGGACACCTATAATTCACCCCTCCACTTT
CDR3: CASSLDTYNSPLHF

size: once
length: 17
J: TRBJ2-3
V: TRBV14
D: TRBD1
DNA: TGTGCCAGCAGCCAAGGAAGACAGGGAAAGATAGGGGATACGCAGTATTTT
CDR3: CASSQGRQGKIGDTQYF

size: few
length: 16
J: TRBJ1-1
V: TRBV18
D: TRBD1
DNA: TGTGCCAGCTCACCACCAACAGGGGGAAGGGGTACTGAAGCTTTCTTT
CDR3: CASSPPTGGRGTEAFF

size: -
length: 16
J: TRBJ2-7
V: TRBV5-4
D: TRBD1
DNA: TGTGCCAGCAGCTTGGGAGGCCAGGGGGCTCGGTACGAGCAGTACTTC
CDR3: CASSLGGQGARYEQYF

size: -
length: 14
J: TRBJ1-1
V: TRBV5-6
D: -
DNA: TGTGCCAGCAGCAAGGACAGAGTGAACACTGAAGCTTTCTTT
CDR3: CASSKDRVNTEAFF

size: few
length: 15
J: TRBJ1-2
V: TRBV28
D: -
DNA: TGTGCCAGCAGTTTAATCCAGGTTGGGGCTGGTGGCTACACCTTC
CDR3: CASSLIQVGAGGYTF

size: few
length: 15
J: TRBJ2-5
V: TRBV4-3
D: TRBD2
DNA: TGCGCCAGCAGCCAAGCTACTAGCGGGAAAGAGACCCAGTACTTC
CDR3: CASSQATSGKETQYF

size: -
length: 16
J: TRBJ2-2
V: TRBV10-2
D: -
DNA: TGCGCCAGCAGTGAAGGGGGGGCCCCCTTCGTCGGGGAGCTGTTTTTT
CDR3: CASSEGGAPFVGELFF

size: -
length: 15
J: TRBJ2-7
V: TRBV18
D: TRBD2
DNA: TGTGCCAGCTCACCAACCATAGCGGGGATTTACGAGCAGTACTTC
CDR3: CASSPTIAGIYEQYF

size: -
length: 18
J: TRBJ2-1
V: TRBV15
D: -
DNA: TGTGCCACCAGAAGAGGCAGGGCAGGGGTCAGGACCTACAATGAGCAGTTCTTC
CDR3: CATRRGRAGVRTYNEQFF

size: -
length: 14
J: TRBJ2-7
V: TRBV19
D: TRBD1
DNA: TGTGCCAGTAGTATTGGACAGGGGAGGTACGAGCAGTACTTC
CDR3: CASSIGQGRYEQYF

size: -
length: 15
J: TRBJ2-1
V: TRBV6-1
D: -
DNA: TGTGCCAGCAGTGAATACACCCCGCAGAACAATGAGCAGTTCTTC
CDR3: CASSEYTPQNNEQFF

size: -
length: 15
J: TRBJ1-3
V: TRBV7-2
D: -
DNA: TGTGCCAGCAGCGCAAGCCCCTTCTCTGGAAACACCATATATTTT
CDR3: CASSASPFSGNTIYF

size: -
length: 17
J: TRBJ1-3
V: TRBV5-1
D: -
DNA: TGCGCCAGCAGCTCGGACCCAGGGTTGGGCTCTGGAAACACCATATATTTT
CDR3: CASSSDPGLGSGNTIYF

size: -
length: 15
J: TRBJ2-6
V: TRBV7-9
D: -
DNA: TGTGCCAGCAGCTTAGCCGGCTCTGGGGCCAACGTCCTGACTTTC
CDR3: CASSLAGSGANVLTF

size: -
length: 14
J: TRBJ2-7
V: TRBV5-1
D: -
DNA: TGCGCCAGCAGCTTGGGGACTCCAGACTACGAGCAGTACTTC
CDR3: CASSLGTPDYEQYF

size: -
length: 15
J: TRBJ2-2
V: TRBV19
D: TRBD2
DNA: TGTGCCAGTAGTCCCACTAGCGGGAGCACCGGGGAGCTGTTTTTT
CDR3: CASSPTSGSTGELFF

size: -
length: 13
J: TRBJ2-7
V: TRBV5-1
D: TRBD1
DNA: TGCGCCAGCAGCTTGGGGACAGGCTACGGGCAGTACTTC
CDR3: CASSLGTGYGQYF

size: -
length: 15
J: TRBJ1-2
V: TRBV21-1
D: -
DNA: TGTGCCAGCAGCAGGAACCATAGAGGGGGTCATGGCTACACCTTC
CDR3: CASSRNHRGGHGYTF

size: -
length: 15
J: TRBJ2-1
V: TRBV9
D: -
DNA: TGTGCCAGCAGCGTATCGGGTAGCTCCTACAATGAGCAGTTCTTC
CDR3: CASSVSGSSYNEQFF

size: -
length: 16
J: TRBJ2-6
V: TRBV4-3
D: TRBD1
DNA: TGCGCCAGCAGCCAATACAGGGGCACTGGGGCCAACGTCCTGACTTTC
CDR3: CASSQYRGTGANVLTF

size: few
length: 14
J: TRBJ2-7
V: TRBV9
D: TRBD1
DNA: TGTGCCAGCAGCCCCCGGGGACAGACCTACGAGCAGTACTTC
CDR3: CASSPRGQTYEQYF

size: -
length: 18
J: TRBJ2-3
V: TRBV5-1
D: TRBD2
DNA: TGCGCCAGCAGCTTGGGAAATAGCGGGGGTGCTAGCACAGATACGCAGTATTTT
CDR3: CASSLGNSGGASTDTQYF

size: -
length: 13
J: TRBJ1-2
V: TRBV30
D: TRBD1
DNA: TGTGCCTGGAGTCCGAACAGGGGGGTGGGCTACACCTTC
CDR3: CAWSPNRGVGYTF

size: -
length: 15
J: TRBJ2-7
V: TRBV14
D: TRBD1
DNA: TGTGCCAGCAGCCGCCCGGGACAGGGGGCCTACGAGCAGTACTTC
CDR3: CASSRPGQGAYEQYF

size: -
length: 18
J: TRBJ2-7
V: TRBV7-9
D: TRBD2
DNA: TGTGCCAGCAGCGCTCCTAGGGAGCGGGAGGGAAATTACTACGAGCAGTACTTC
CDR3: CASSAPREREGNYYEQYF

size: -
length: 15
J: TRBJ2-1
V: TRBV6-5
D: -
DNA: TGTGCCAGCAGGCCAACTGCTAGTCCCTACAATGAGCAGTTCTTC
CDR3: CASRPTASPYNEQFF

size: -
length: 15
J: TRBJ2-1
V: TRBV28
D: TRBD2
DNA: TGTGCCAGCAGTCGGGGACTAGCGGAAGGCAATGAGCAGTTCTTC
CDR3: CASSRGLAEGNEQFF

size: -
length: 17
J: TRBJ2-7
V: TRBV18
D: TRBD2
DNA: TGTGCCAGCTCCCCCGGACTAGCGGGAGGGGCAGCCTACGAGCAGTACTTC
CDR3: CASSPGLAGGAAYEQYF

size: few
length: 15
J: TRBJ2-2
V: TRBV7-6
D: -
DNA: TGTGCCAGCAGCCCCGGGACAACCGACACCGGGGAGCTGTTTTTT
CDR3: CASSPGTTDTGELFF

size: -
length: 14
J: TRBJ1-2
V: TRBV4-1
D: -
DNA: TGCGCCAGCAGCCCAGAACAGTTTAACTATGGCTACACCTTC
CDR3: CASSPEQFNYGYTF

size: -
length: 19
J: TRBJ1-4
V: TRBV10-3
D: TRBD1
DNA: TGTGCCATCAGTGAGTCCTACAGGGACAGGGGGCTAGCTAATGAAAAACTGTTTTTT
CDR3: CAISESYRDRGLANEKLFF

size: -
length: 13
J: TRBJ1-5
V: TRBV9
D: -
DNA: TGTGCCAGCAGCTCGGTTTTGAATCAGCCCCAGCATTTT
CDR3: CASSSVLNQPQHF

size: once
length: 13
J: TRBJ2-7
V: TRBV12-3/TRBV12-4
D: -
DNA: TGTGCCAGCAAGTTGCGCCTTCGCTACGAGCAGTACTTC
CDR3: CASKLRLRYEQYF

size: -
length: 14
J: TRBJ1-6
V: TRBV11-3
D: -
DNA: TGTGCCAGCAGCTTAGGTGGCAGTAATTCACCCCTCCACTTT
CDR3: CASSLGGSNSPLHF

size: -
length: 14
J: TRBJ2-7
V: TRBV27
D: TRBD1
DNA: TGTGCCAGCAGTTCGACAGGGACGTCCTACGAGCAGTACTTC
CDR3: CASSSTGTSYEQYF

size: -
length: 14
J: TRBJ1-5
V: TRBV30
D: TRBD1
DNA: TGTGCCTGGAGTGCCGGGACAGGGACTCAGCCCCAGCATTTT
CDR3: CAWSAGTGTQPQHF

size: -
length: 16
J: TRBJ2-7
V: TRBV5-6
D: -
DNA: TGTGCCAGCACCCGGAATTGGGGGGTTGGATCCTACGAGCAGTACTTC
CDR3: CASTRNWGVGSYEQYF

size: -
length: 14
J: TRBJ2-2
V: TRBV28
D: TRBD1
DNA: TGTGCCAGCAGTTTAACACAGGGGGCCGGGGAGCTGTTTTTT
CDR3: CASSLTQGAGELFF

size: once
length: 19
J: TRBJ2-7
V: TRBV7-7
D: TRBD1
DNA: TGTGCTAGCAGCTTAGAGGGTGCATTCGGGGACAGCGGATTTGGGGAGCAGTACTTC
CDR3: CASSLEGAFGDSGFGEQYF

size: -
length: 14
J: TRBJ1-2
V: TRBV5-1
D: TRBD1
DNA: TGCGCCAGCAGCTTGGCGGACAGGGTGGGCGGCTACACCTTC
CDR3: CASSLADRVGGYTF

size: -
length: 12
J: TRBJ2-7
V: TRBV7-2
D: TRBD1
DNA: TGTGCCAGTCAGGGGGCGCGTTACGAGCAGTACTTC
CDR3: CASQGARYEQYF

size: -
length: 14
J: TRBJ2-5
V: TRBV11-2
D: -
DNA: TGTGCCAGCGTCGATCCCCGCAGCCAAGAGACCCAGTACTTC
CDR3: CASVDPRSQETQYF

size: -
length: 13
J: TRBJ2-7
V: TRBV10-3
D: TRBD1
DNA: TGTGCCATCACGGGACAGGGGAGATACGAGCAGTACTTC
CDR3: CAITGQGRYEQYF

size: -
length: 15
J: TRBJ1-6
V: TRBV3-1/TRBV3-2
D: -
DNA: TGTGCCAGCAGCCTGGCCAGAAGCGTTCATTCACCCCTCCACTTT
CDR3: CASSLARSVHSPLHF

size: once
length: 16
J: TRBJ1-2
V: TRBV3-1/TRBV3-2
D: -
DNA: TGTGCCAGCAGCCAAGATAAAGGCAGGGTCAGTTATCGCTACACCTTC
CDR3: CASSQDKGRVSYRYTF